The 3 T cell receptor gamma chains below all came from one sample that was sequenced in a study of Vδ1+ human thymocytes. The template was reverse-transcribed extracted RNA. Pooled V-gene forward primers with one constant-region reverse primer generated the CDR3 amplicons by multiplex PCR. TCRdb re-called clones from the multiplex PCR reads using CATT. This table holds 36,000 or so gamma-chain clones, 20% found once. Their cognate antigens are unknown. Study-wide results and caveats: Thymic TRG and TRD repertoires appeared highly polyclonal, with Gaussian CDR3 length distributions.

Sequenced material: Vdelta1+ gamma-delta thymocytes from the thymus. Indicated subset: FACS-sorted CD3+ TCRalphabeta- TCRVdelta1+ TCRVdelta2- thymocytes. The receptors derive from a girl less than two years old who had congenital heart surgery.

The gene calls are TRGV5 and TRGJP2. J gave up 3 bases and V 2 bases, and 9 bases lay outside the gene matches. The germline CDR1 and CDR2 sequences are VINAFY and YDVSNSKD. This CDR3 has 16 residues. CDR3 nucleotide sequence: TGTGCCACCTGGGACACCCGGGGAGGTAGTGATTGGATCAAGACGTTT. As protein: CATWDTRGGSDWIKTF.

The chain joins TRGV9 to TRGJ1 or TRGJ2. The CDR3 consists of 15 residues. The V segment lost 2 bases and the J segment 3 bases; nucleotides outside the gene matches: 10. The germline V gene encodes CDR1 GITISATS and CDR2 ISYDGTV (reference sequence). Here the CDR3 reads CALWEGTNPYYKKLF. The CDR3 DNA is TGTGCCTTGTGGGAGGGAACGAACCCTTATTATAAGAAACTCTTT.

This clone was counted between two and nine times. The chain recombines TRGV9 with TRGJ1 or TRGJ2. Germline CDR1 and CDR2: GITISATS and ISYDGTV (reference sequence). The CDR3 sequence is 11 residues long. The trim removed 5 bases at V and 12 bases at J, leaving 10 bases unmatched. The DNA for the CDR3 is TGTGCCTTGTGGGCGGCCCGGAGGAAACTCTTT. This codes for CALWAARRKLF.